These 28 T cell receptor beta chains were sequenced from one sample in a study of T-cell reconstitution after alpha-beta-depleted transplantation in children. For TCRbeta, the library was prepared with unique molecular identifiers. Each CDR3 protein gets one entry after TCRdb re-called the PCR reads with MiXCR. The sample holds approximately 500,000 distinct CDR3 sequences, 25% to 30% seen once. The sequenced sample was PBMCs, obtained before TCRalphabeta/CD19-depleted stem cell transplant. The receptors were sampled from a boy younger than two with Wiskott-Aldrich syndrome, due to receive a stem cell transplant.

The CDR3 sequence is CASSQELSSGNEQYF. CDR3 nucleotide sequence: TGTGCCAGCAGCCAAGAGTTATCCAGCGGGAACGAGCAGTACTTC. The V and J genes are TRBV14 and TRBJ2-7, with 7 positions matching TRBD2. V dropped 0 bases and J dropped 5; count of bases not matched to a gene: 7. The CDR3 runs to 15 residues. CDR1 is SGHDN, CDR2 FVKESK, per germline.

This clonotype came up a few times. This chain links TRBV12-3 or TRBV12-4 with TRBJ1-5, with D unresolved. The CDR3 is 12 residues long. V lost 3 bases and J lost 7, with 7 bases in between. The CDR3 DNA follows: TGTGCCAGCAGTTTTGGAACGCAGCCCCAGCATTTT. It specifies CASSFGTQPQHF.

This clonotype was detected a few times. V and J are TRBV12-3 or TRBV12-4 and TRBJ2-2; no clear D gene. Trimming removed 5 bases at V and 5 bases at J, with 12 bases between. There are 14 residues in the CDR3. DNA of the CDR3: TGTGCCAGCAGTCCAATCCTAGAAACCGGGGAGCTGTTTTTT. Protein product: CASSPILETGELFF.

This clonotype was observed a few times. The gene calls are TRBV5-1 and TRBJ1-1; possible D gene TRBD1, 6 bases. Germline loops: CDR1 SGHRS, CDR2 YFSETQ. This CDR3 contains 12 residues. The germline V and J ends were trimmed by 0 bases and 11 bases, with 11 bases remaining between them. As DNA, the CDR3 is TGCGCCAGCAGCTTGGAACAGGGCGACGCTTTCTTT. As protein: CASSLEQGDAFF.

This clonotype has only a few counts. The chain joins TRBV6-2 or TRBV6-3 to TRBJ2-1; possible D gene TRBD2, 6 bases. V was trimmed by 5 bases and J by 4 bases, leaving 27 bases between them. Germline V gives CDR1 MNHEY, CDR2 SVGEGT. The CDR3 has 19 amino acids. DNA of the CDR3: TGTGCCAGCAGTCTCCCTGTGGCGGGACTTCCCTCGATTTACAATGAGCAGTTCTTC. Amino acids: CASSLPVAGLPSIYNEQFF.

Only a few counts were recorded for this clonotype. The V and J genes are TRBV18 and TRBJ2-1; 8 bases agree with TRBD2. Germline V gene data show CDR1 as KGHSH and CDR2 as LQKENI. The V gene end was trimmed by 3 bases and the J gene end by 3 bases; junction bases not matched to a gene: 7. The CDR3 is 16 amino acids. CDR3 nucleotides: TGTGCCAGCTCACCTCAGAAAAGCGGGAGCTACAATGAGCAGTTCTTC. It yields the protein CASSPQKSGSYNEQFF. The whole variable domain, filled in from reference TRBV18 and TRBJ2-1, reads NAGVMQNPRHLVRRRGQEARLRCSPMKGHSHVYWYRQLPEEGLKFMVYLQKENIIDESGMPKERFSAEFPKEGPSILRIQQVVRGDSAAYFCASSPQKSGSYNEQFFGPGTRLTVL.

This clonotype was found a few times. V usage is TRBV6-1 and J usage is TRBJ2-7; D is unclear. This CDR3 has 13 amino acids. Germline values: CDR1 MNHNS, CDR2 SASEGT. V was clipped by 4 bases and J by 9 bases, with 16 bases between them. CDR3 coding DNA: TGTGCCAGCAGTGCCTTGGGTCCGAAGGGGCAGTACTTC. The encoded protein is CASSALGPKGQYF.

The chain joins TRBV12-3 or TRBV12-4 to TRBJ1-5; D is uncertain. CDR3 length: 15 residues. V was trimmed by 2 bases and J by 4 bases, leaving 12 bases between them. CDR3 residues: CASSLSDKPNQPQHF. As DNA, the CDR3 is TGTGCCAGCAGTTTATCCGACAAGCCTAATCAGCCCCAGCATTTT.

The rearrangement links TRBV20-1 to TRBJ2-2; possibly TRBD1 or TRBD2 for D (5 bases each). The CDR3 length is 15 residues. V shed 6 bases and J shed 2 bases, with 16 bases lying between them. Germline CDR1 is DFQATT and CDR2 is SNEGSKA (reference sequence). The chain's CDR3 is CSAKRAGRNTGELFF. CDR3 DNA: TGCAGTGCAAAAAGGGCAGGGAGAAACACCGGGGAGCTGTTTTTT.

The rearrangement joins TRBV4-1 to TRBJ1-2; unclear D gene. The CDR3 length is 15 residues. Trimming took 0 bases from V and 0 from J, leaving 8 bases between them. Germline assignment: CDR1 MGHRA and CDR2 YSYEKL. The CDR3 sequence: CASSQEALANYGYTF. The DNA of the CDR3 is TGCGCCAGCAGCCAAGAGGCCTTGGCTAACTATGGCTACACCTTC.

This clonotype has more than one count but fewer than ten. Here the CDR3 DNA reads TGTGCCAGCAGCGCAGGACTAGCGGGAGGGCCTTTCACCGGGGAGCTGTTTTTT. Translated, it gives CASSAGLAGGPFTGELFF. The rearrangement joins TRBV9 to TRBJ2-2; 15 positions match TRBD2. Germline values: CDR1 SGDLS, CDR2 YYNGEE. J was trimmed by 4 bases and V by 3 bases; bases with no gene match: 7. The CDR3 sequence is 18 residues long.

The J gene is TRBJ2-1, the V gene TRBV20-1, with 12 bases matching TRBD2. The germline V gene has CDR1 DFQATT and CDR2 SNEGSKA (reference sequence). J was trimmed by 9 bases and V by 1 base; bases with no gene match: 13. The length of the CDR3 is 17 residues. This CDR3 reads CSARGLAGGPVISEQFF. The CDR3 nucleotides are TGCAGTGCTAGAGGTCTAGCGGGAGGGCCGGTCATTAGTGAGCAGTTCTTC.

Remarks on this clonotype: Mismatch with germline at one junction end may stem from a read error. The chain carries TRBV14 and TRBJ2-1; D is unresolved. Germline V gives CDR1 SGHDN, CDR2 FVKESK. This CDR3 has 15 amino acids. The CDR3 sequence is CASSRTRSSYTEQFF. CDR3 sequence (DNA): TGTGCCAGCAGCCGGACCAGGAGCTCCTACACTGAGCAGTTCTTC.

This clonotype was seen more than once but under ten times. The CDR3 DNA reads as TGCGCCAGCAGCTTGAAAGAGGGGAATTCACCCCTCCACTTT. Protein: CASSLKEGNSPLHF. The J gene is TRBJ1-6, the V gene TRBV5-1; possible D gene TRBD1, 5 bases. The CDR3 totals 14 residues. V lost 1 base to trimming and J lost 7 bases, with 9 bases between them. Germline CDR1 reads SGHRS; CDR2 reads YFSETQ.

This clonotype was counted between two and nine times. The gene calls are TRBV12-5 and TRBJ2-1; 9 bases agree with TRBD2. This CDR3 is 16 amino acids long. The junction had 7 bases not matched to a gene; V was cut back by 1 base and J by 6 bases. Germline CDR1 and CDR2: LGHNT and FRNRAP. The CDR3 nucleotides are TGTGCTAGTGGTTTGGGTTGGCGGGAGGGCCGCAATGAGCAGTTCTTC. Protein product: CASGLGWREGRNEQFF.

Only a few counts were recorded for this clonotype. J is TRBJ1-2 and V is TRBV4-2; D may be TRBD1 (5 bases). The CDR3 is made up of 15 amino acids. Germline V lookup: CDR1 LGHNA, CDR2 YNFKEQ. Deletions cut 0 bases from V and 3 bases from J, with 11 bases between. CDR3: CASSQDRWGDYGYTF. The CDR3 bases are TGTGCCAGCAGCCAAGATCGGTGGGGGGACTATGGCTACACCTTC.

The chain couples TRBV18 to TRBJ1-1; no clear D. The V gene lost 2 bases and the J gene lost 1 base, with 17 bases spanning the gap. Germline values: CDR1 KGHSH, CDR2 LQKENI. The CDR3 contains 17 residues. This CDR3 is CASSPKNSNTRNTEAFF. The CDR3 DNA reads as TGTGCCAGCTCACCAAAGAACAGCAATACGAGGAACACTGAAGCTTTCTTT.

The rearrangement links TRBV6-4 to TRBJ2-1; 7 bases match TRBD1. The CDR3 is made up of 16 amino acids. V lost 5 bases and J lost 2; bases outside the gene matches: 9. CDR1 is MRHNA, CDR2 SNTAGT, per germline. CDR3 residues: CASSRSRQGPYNEQFF. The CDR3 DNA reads TGTGCCAGCAGTAGGTCCCGACAGGGACCCTACAATGAGCAGTTCTTC.

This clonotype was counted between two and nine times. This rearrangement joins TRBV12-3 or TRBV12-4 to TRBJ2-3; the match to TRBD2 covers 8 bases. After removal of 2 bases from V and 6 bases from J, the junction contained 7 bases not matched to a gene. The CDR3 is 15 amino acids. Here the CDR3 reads CASSLTAGRVDTQYF. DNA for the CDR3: TGTGCCAGCAGTTTAACTGCCGGGAGGGTCGATACGCAGTATTTT.

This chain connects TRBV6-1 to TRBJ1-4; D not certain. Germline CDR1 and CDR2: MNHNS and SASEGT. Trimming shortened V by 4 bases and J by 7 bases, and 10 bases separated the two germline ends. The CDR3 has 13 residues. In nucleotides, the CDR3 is TGTGCCAGCAGTGGGGGTGGTAGTGAAAAACTGTTTTTT. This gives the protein CASSGGGSEKLFF.

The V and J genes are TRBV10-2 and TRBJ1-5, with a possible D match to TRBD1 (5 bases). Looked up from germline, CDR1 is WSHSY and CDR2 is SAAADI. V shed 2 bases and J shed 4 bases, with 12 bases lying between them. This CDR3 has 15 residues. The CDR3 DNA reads TGCGCCAGCAGTGAGCTCCAGGGCATGAATCAGCCCCAGCATTTT. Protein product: CASSELQGMNQPQHF.

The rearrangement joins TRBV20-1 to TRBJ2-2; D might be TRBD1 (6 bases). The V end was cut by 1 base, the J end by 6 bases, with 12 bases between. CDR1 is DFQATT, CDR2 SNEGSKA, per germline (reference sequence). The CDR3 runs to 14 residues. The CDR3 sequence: CSARVPGVAGELFF. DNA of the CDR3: TGCAGTGCTAGAGTCCCAGGGGTTGCCGGGGAGCTGTTTTTT.

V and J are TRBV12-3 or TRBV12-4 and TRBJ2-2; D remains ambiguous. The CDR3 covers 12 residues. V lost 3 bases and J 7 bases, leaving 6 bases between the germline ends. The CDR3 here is CASSLEFGELFF. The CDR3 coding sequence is TGTGCCAGCAGTTTGGAATTCGGGGAGCTGTTTTTT.

CDR3 in amino acids: CSVETGRGQPQHF. In nucleotides, the CDR3 is TGCAGCGTTGAAACGGGTAGGGGCCAGCCCCAGCATTTT. The chain employs TRBV29-1 and TRBJ1-5, with TRBD1 as a possible D gene (5 bases). The germline gives CDR1 SQVTM, CDR2 ANQGSEA. The CDR3 runs 13 residues. V dropped 2 bases and J dropped 7 bases, with 12 bases sitting between them. Full variable domain (rest looked up from reference TRBV29-1 and TRBJ1-5): SAVISQKPSRDICQRGTSLTIQCQVDSQVTMMFWYRQQPGQSLTLIATANQGSEATYESGFVIDKFPISRPNLTFSTLTVSNMSPEDSSIYLCSVETGRGQPQHFGDGTRLSIL.

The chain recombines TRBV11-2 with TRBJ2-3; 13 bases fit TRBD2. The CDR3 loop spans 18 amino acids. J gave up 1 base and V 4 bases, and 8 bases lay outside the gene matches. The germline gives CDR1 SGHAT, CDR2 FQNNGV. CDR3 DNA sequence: TGTGCCAGCAGCTCCCGGACTAGCGGGAGTCTCCGCACAGATACGCAGTATTTT. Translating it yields CASSSRTSGSLRTDTQYF.

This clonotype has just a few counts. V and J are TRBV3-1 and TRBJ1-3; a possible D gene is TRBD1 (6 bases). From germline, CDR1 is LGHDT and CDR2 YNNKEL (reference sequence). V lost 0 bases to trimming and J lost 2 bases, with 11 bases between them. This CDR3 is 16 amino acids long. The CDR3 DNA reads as TGTGCCAGCAGCCAAGATCGGGGGCGGACTGGAAACACCATATATTTT. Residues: CASSQDRGRTGNTIYF.

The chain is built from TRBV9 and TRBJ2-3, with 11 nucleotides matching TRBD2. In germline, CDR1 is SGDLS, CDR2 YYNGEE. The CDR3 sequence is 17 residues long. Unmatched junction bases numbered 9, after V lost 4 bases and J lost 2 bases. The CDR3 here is CASSSKMTSGITDTQYF. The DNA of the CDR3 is TGTGCCAGCAGCTCAAAGATGACTAGCGGGATCACAGATACGCAGTATTTT.

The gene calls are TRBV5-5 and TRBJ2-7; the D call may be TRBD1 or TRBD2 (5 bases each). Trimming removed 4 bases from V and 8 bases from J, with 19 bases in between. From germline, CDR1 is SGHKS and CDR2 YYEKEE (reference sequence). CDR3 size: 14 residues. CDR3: CASSPPGRPQKQYF. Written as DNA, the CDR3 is TGTGCCAGCAGCCCGCCGGGGCGGCCGCAAAAGCAGTACTTC.